Listed below are T cell receptor beta chains from one sample, sequenced in a study of blood T cells in healthy people across ages. TCRdb redid the calling of the 5' RACE reads with MiXCR, one entry per CDR3 protein. The data show roughly 1,300,000 distinct CDR3 sequences, approximately 59% seen once. The specimen sequenced was blood. Source of these receptors: a man aged 18 to 29 in good health. Each CDR3 is given with its conserved first and last residue. D genes are given only for firm matches. The size field is filled for only some rows; it gives once, few, many or a size class.

cdr3_nt	cdr3_aa	j_call	d_call	cdr3_length	v_call	clone_size
TGTGCCAGCAGTGAGCTGGACAGGGGTTATGGCTACACCTTC	CASSELDRGYGYTF	TRBJ1-2	TRBD1	14	TRBV6-1	-
TGTGCCAGCAGCCAAGATTGGGACCCTAATGAGCAGTTCTTC	CASSQDWDPNEQFF	TRBJ2-1	-	14	TRBV3-1	-
TGTGCCAGCAGTTTCACCTCAGGGGGCATTCAGTACTTC	CASSFTSGGIQYF	TRBJ2-4	TRBD1	13	TRBV28	-
TGCGCCAGCAGCCAAGGAGGTTCAGAGGGCTACACCTTC	CASSQGGSEGYTF	TRBJ1-2	-	13	TRBV4-1	-
TGTGCCAGCAGTTCGGCGAAGGGACTAAACATTCAGTACTTC	CASSSAKGLNIQYF	TRBJ2-4	-	14	TRBV3-1	-
TGTGCCCGCAGCCCCGGAGAGGCGGGCAGGAATCAGTACTTC	CARSPGEAGRNQYF	TRBJ2-7	-	14	TRBV7-2	-
TGCAGCGCGAGTAGAGCAAATGAGCAGTTCTTC	CSASRANEQFF	TRBJ2-1	-	11	TRBV29-1	few
TGCAGTGCTATCGTTGGGACAGCCCAGTTCTTC	CSAIVGTAQFF	TRBJ2-1	TRBD1	11	TRBV20-1	-
TGTGCCAGCAGTCCCCTGGACAGGTTGAACACTGAAGCTTTCTTT	CASSPLDRLNTEAFF	TRBJ1-1	TRBD1	15	TRBV27	-
TGTGCCAGCGGGAATGTGGGGACCGGGGAGCTGTTTTTT	CASGNVGTGELFF	TRBJ2-2	-	13	TRBV5-6	many
TGTGCCAGCAGTTTATTGTCGGAGCCTATCTATGGCTACACCTTC	CASSLLSEPIYGYTF	TRBJ1-2	-	15	TRBV27	few
TGTGCCAGCAGCCCTACGCCGGGACAGGGAGAAGCTTTCTTT	CASSPTPGQGEAFF	TRBJ1-1	TRBD1	14	TRBV7-9	once
TGTGCCAGCAGTTACGGGACTAGAGCCTACGAGCAGTACTTC	CASSYGTRAYEQYF	TRBJ2-7	TRBD2	14	TRBV6-6	few
TGTGCCAGCAGTGACGAAAGGACGACACAAGAGACCCAGTACTTC	CASSDERTTQETQYF	TRBJ2-5	-	15	TRBV25-1	few
TGTGCCAGCAGCTCGGGACTAGAAACAGATACGCAGTATTTT	CASSSGLETDTQYF	TRBJ2-3	TRBD2	14	TRBV7-2	-
TGCGCCAGCAGCTTGAGTCGGGTAGCGGGAGGGCCAGCCTACGAGCAGTACTTC	CASSLSRVAGGPAYEQYF	TRBJ2-7	TRBD2	18	TRBV5-1	-
TGTGCCAGCAGTTACAGCAGGGGGCAGTTCTTC	CASSYSRGQFF	TRBJ2-1	-	11	TRBV6-2/TRBV6-3	few
TGTGCCAGCAGCTTCAAGGGGGATCCGGGACACCCAGATACGCAGTATTTT	CASSFKGDPGHPDTQYF	TRBJ2-3	-	17	TRBV21-1	-
TGTGCCAGCAGTGTGACAGGGATCAATGAGCAGTTCTTC	CASSVTGINEQFF	TRBJ2-1	TRBD1	13	TRBV13	few
TGTGCCAGCAGCCAAGTAAGTGAGAATGAGCAGTACTTC	CASSQVSENEQYF	TRBJ2-7	-	13	TRBV3-1	-
TGTGCCAGCAGCTATAATCGGGGCTCTAATTCACCCCTCCACTTT	CASSYNRGSNSPLHF	TRBJ1-6	-	15	TRBV6-1	-
TGTGCCAGCAGCCAAGGGTTCCGGGACGCAGCTACAGATACGCAGTATTTT	CASSQGFRDAATDTQYF	TRBJ2-3	-	17	TRBV3-1	-
TGTGCCAGCCCGACAGGGGGACCGAACACTGAAGCTTTCTTT	CASPTGGPNTEAFF	TRBJ1-1	TRBD1	14	TRBV2	-
TGTGCCAGCAGCCAGCTTACATCATTCGGTGAAGCTTTCTTT	CASSQLTSFGEAFF	TRBJ1-1	-	14	TRBV4-2	-
TGTGCCAGCAGCTTAGAAGTATGGGACGGTGGGGGGTATAGCAATCAGCCCCAGCATTTT	CASSLEVWDGGGYSNQPQHF	TRBJ1-5	-	20	TRBV7-2	few
TGTGCCAGCAGTCCCGGGACAGGGGGCTTGTACAATGAGCAGTTCTTC	CASSPGTGGLYNEQFF	TRBJ2-1	TRBD1	16	TRBV12-3/TRBV12-4	-
TGTGCCACCAGGTCGTCGGGCACCGGGGAGCTGTTTTTT	CATRSSGTGELFF	TRBJ2-2	-	13	TRBV24-1	-
TGTGCCGGCCGAAGCGATACGCAGTATTTT	CAGRSDTQYF	TRBJ2-3	-	10	TRBV25-1	-
TGCGCCAGCAGCATTACTAGCGGGGGGTACAATGAGCAGTACTTC	CASSITSGGYNEQYF	TRBJ2-7	TRBD2	15	TRBV5-1	-
TGTGCCATCAAGAGAGAGGACGGAGACAATGAGCAGTTCTTC	CAIKREDGDNEQFF	TRBJ2-1	-	14	TRBV10-3	few
TGCAGTGCTCGGCAAAGTTTCGTAGAGCAGTTCTTC	CSARQSFVEQFF	TRBJ2-1	-	12	TRBV20-1	-
TGTGCCAGCAGTGGGACAGGGATCCTGCTTCCAGATACGCAGTATTTT	CASSGTGILLPDTQYF	TRBJ2-3	TRBD1	16	TRBV28	-
TGTGCCAGCAGTGAAGGGCGATTCTCTGGGGCCAACGTCCTGACTTTC	CASSEGRFSGANVLTF	TRBJ2-6	-	16	TRBV6-1	-
TGCAGCGTTGATAGCGACAGCACCTACGAGCAGTACTTC	CSVDSDSTYEQYF	TRBJ2-7	-	13	TRBV29-1	-
TGCGCCAGCAGCCAAAATCCGGGACTCCAAGGGAATGAGCAGTTCTTC	CASSQNPGLQGNEQFF	TRBJ2-1	-	16	TRBV4-1	once
TGCAGTGCTCGTCGCCTAGCGGGAGGGCCCTGGGAGACCCAGTACTTC	CSARRLAGGPWETQYF	TRBJ2-5	TRBD2	16	TRBV20-1	-
TGTGCCAGCAGTGCGAGTACAGGGGATAATTCACCCCTCCACTTT	CASSASTGDNSPLHF	TRBJ1-6	TRBD1	15	TRBV2	-
TGCGCCAGCAGCCAAGAATGGTCCGGGGGGGCCTTCGGAGATACGCAGTATTTT	CASSQEWSGGAFGDTQYF	TRBJ2-3	TRBD2	18	TRBV4-1	once
TGCGCCAGCAGCCAAGTCCGACATTTCGAGCAGTACTTC	CASSQVRHFEQYF	TRBJ2-7	-	13	TRBV4-1	-
TGTGCCAGCAGAGACACGAACTCCTACGAGCAGTACTTC	CASRDTNSYEQYF	TRBJ2-7	-	13	TRBV7-9	-
TGTGCCAGCAGCCAAGATCCAGGCCAAAACATTCAGTACTTC	CASSQDPGQNIQYF	TRBJ2-4	-	14	TRBV4-2	-
TGCAGTGCTACGGAAACAGGGAAGATCAATGAGCAGTTCTTC	CSATETGKINEQFF	TRBJ2-1	-	14	TRBV20-1	-
TGTGCCAGCAGCGTAGAGCGGTTAAGCTCCTACAATGAGCAGTTCTTC	CASSVERLSSYNEQFF	TRBJ2-1	-	16	TRBV9	once
TGTGCCAGCAGCCCTCGACGTAGAGGTGGAGGCGAGCAGTTCTTC	CASSPRRRGGGEQFF	TRBJ2-1	-	15	TRBV13	-
TGTGCCAGCACCGCCCTACCGGAGGTGGATACGCAGTATTTT	CASTALPEVDTQYF	TRBJ2-3	-	14	TRBV5-6	once
TGTGCCACCAGCAGCCAGCTCGGTAGCACGAACACCGGGGAGCTGTTTTTT	CATSSQLGSTNTGELFF	TRBJ2-2	-	17	TRBV15	-
TGCGCCAGCAGCTTGGTGGCCGGTGGTCAGCCCCAGCATTTT	CASSLVAGGQPQHF	TRBJ1-5	-	14	TRBV5-1	-
TGTGCCAGCAGCCAGCCCCTCGGCGGGATGGGCTACGAGCAGTACTTC	CASSQPLGGMGYEQYF	TRBJ2-7	-	16	TRBV4-2	-
TGTGCCAGCAGCTCACCCGGGACAGGGAGGAACATTCAGTACTTC	CASSSPGTGRNIQYF	TRBJ2-4	TRBD1	15	TRBV7-2	-